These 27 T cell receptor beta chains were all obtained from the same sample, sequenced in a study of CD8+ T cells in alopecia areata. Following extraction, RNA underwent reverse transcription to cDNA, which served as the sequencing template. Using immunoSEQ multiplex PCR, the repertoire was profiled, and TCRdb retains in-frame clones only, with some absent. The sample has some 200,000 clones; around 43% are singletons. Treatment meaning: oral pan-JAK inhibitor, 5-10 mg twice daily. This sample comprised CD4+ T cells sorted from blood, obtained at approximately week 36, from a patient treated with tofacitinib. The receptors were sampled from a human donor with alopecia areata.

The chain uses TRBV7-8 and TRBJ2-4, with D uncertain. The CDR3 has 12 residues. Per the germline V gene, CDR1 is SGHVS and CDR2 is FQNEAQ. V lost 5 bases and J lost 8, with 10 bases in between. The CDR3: CASSARVDIQYF. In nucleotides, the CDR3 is TGTGCCAGCAGCGCTCGTGTGGACATTCAGTACTTC. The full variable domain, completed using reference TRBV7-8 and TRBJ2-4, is GAGVSQSPRYKVAKRGQDVALRCDPISGHVSLFWYQQALGQGPEFLTYFQNEAQLDKSGLPSDRFFAERPEGSVSTLKIQRTQQEDSAVYLCASSARVDIQYFGAGTRLSVL.

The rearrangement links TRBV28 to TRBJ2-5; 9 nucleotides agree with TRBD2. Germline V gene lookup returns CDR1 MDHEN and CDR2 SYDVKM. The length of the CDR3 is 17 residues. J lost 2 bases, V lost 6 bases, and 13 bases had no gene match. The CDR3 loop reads CASSLTSGLRKQETQYF. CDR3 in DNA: TGTGCCAGCAGCCTGACTAGCGGACTGAGGAAACAAGAGACCCAGTACTTC. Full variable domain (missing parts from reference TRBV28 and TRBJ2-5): DVKVTQSSRYLVKRTGEKVFLECVQDMDHENMFWYRQDPGLGLRLIYFSYDVKMKEKGDIPEGYSVSREKKERFSLILESASTNQTSMYLCASSLTSGLRKQETQYFGPGTRLLVL.

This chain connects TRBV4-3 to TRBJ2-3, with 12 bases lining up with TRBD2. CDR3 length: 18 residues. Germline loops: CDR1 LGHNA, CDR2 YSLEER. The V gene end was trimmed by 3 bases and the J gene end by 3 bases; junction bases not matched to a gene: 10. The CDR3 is CASSQSWTSGISTDTQYF. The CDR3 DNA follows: TGCGCCAGCAGCCAGTCCTGGACTAGCGGGATATCGACAGATACGCAGTATTTT.

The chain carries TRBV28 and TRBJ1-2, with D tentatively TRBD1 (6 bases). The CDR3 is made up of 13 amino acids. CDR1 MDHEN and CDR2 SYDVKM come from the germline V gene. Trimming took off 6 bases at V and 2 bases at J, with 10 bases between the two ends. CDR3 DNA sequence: TGTGCCAGCAGCCCCAGGGGAAACTATGGCTACACCTTC. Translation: CASSPRGNYGYTF.

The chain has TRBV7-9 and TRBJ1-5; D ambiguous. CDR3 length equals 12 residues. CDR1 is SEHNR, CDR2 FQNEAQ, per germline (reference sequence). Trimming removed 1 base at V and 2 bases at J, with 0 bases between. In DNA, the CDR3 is TGTGCCAGCAGCTTAGGCAATCAGCCCCAGCATTTT. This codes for CASSLGNQPQHF.

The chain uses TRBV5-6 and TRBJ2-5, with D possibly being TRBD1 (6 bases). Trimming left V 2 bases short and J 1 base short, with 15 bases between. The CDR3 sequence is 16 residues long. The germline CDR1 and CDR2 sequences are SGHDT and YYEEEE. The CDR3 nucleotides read TGTGCCAGCAGCTTCCAGGGGCGCAGCTCCCAAGAGACCCAGTACTTC. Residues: CASSFQGRSSQETQYF.

CDR3 in amino acids: CASSLGAGANVLTF. The CDR3 DNA is TGTGCCAGCAGCTTGGGAGCTGGGGCCAACGTCCTGACTTTC. This chain links TRBV14 with TRBJ2-6; TRBD2 might be the D (5 bases). The V gene lost 5 bases and the J gene lost 2 bases, with 7 bases spanning the gap. The V gene's germline CDR1 is SGHDN and CDR2 FVKESK. The CDR3 spans 14 residues.

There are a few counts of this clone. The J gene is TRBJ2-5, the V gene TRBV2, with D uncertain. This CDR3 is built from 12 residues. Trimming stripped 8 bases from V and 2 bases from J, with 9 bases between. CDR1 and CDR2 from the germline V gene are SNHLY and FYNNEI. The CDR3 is CASGRLQETQYF. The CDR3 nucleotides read TGTGCCAGCGGTCGGTTGCAAGAGACCCAGTACTTC.

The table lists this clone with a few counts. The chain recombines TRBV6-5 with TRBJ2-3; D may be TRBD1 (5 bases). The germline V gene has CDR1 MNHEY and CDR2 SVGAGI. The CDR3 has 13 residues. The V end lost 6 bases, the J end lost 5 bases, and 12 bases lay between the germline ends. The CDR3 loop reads CASRSGLQDTQYF. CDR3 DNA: TGTGCCAGCAGGTCAGGGTTGCAAGATACGCAGTATTTT.

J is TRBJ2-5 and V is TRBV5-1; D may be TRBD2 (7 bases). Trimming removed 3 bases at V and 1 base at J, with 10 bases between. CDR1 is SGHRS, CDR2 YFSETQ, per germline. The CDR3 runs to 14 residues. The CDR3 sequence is CASSWGGPQETQYF. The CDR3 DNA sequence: TGCGCCAGCAGCTGGGGGGGGCCCCAAGAGACCCAGTACTTC.

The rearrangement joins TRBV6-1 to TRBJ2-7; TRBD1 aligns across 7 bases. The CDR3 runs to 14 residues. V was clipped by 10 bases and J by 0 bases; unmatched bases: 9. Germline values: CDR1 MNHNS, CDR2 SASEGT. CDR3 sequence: CAISDRADSYEQYF. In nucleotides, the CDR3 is TGTGCCATATCAGACAGGGCTGACTCCTACGAGCAGTACTTC.

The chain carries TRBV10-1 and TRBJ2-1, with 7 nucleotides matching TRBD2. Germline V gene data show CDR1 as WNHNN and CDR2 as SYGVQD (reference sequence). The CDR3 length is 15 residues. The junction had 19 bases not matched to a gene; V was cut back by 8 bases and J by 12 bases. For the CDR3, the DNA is TGCGCCAGCGAGGGCGGGAGACTCCGCGCCCCGGGGCAGTTCTTC. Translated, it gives CASEGGRLRAPGQFF.

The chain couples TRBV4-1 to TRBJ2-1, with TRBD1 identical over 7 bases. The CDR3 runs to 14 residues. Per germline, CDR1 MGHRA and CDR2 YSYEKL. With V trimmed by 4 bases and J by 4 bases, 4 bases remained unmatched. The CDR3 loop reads CASSPVRGYNEQFF. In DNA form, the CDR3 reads TGCGCCAGCAGCCCCGTCAGGGGGTACAATGAGCAGTTCTTC.

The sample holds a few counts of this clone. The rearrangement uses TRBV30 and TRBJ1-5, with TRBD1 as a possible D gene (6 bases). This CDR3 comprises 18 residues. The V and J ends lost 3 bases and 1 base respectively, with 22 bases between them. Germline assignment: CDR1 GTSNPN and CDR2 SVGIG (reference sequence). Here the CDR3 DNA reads TGTGCCTGGAGCCAAACACCACAGGGAGGAGTGAGCAATCAGCCCCAGCATTTT. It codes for CAWSQTPQGGVSNQPQHF. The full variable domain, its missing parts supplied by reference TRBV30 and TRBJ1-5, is SQTIHQWPATLVQPVGSPLSLECTVEGTSNPNLYWYRQAAGRGLQLLFYSVGIGQISSEVPQNLSASRPQDRQFILSSKKLLLSDSGFYLCAWSQTPQGGVSNQPQHFGDGTRLSIL.

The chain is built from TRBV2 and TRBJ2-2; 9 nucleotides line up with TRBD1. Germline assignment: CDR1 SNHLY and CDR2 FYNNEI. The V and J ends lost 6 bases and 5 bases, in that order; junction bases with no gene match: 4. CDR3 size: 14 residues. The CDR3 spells CASRDRGRTGELFF. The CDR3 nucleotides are TGTGCCAGCAGGGACAGGGGACGGACCGGGGAGCTGTTTTTT. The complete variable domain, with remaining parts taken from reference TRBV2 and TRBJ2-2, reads EPEVTQTPSHQVTQMGQEVILRCVPISNHLYFYWYRQILGQKVEFLVSFYNNEISEKSEIFDDQFSVERPDGSNFTLKIRSTKLEDSAMYFCASRDRGRTGELFFGEGSRLTVL.

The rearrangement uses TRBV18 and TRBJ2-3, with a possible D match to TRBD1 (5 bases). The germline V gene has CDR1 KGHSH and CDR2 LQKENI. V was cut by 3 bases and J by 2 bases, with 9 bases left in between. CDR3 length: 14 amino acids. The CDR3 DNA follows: TGTGCCAGCTCACCCAGACAGAACACAGATACGCAGTATTTT. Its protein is CASSPRQNTDTQYF. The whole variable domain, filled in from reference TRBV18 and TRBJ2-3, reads NAGVMQNPRHLVRRRGQEARLRCSPMKGHSHVYWYRQLPEEGLKFMVYLQKENIIDESGMPKERFSAEFPKEGPSILRIQQVVRGDSAAYFCASSPRQNTDTQYFGPGTRLTVL.

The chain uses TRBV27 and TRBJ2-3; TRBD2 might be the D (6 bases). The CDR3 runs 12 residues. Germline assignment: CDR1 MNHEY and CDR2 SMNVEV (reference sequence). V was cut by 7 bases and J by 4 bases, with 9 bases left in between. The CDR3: CASTGGADTQYF. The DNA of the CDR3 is TGTGCCAGCACCGGAGGGGCAGATACGCAGTATTTT.

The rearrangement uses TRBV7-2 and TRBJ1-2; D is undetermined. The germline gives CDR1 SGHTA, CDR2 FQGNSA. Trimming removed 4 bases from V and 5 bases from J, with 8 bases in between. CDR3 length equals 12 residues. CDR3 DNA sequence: TGTGCCAGCAGCTCTCCCTTATATGGCTACACCTTC. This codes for CASSSPLYGYTF. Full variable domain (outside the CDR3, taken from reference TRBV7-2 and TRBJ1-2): GAGVSQSPSNKVTEKGKDVELRCDPISGHTALYWYRQSLGQGLEFLIYFQGNSAPDKSGLPSDRFSAERTGGSVSTLTIQRTQQEDSAVYLCASSSPLYGYTFGSGTRLTVV.

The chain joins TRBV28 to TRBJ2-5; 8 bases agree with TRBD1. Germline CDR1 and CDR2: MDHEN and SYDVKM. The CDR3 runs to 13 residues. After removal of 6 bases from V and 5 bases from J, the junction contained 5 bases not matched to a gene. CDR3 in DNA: TGTGCCAGCAGGACAGGGGTAGTGGAGACCCAGTACTTC. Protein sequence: CASRTGVVETQYF.

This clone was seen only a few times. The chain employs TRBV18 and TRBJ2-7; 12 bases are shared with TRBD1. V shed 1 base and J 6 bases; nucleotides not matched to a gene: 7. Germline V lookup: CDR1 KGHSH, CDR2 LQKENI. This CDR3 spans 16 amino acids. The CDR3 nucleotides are TGTGCCAGCTCACCACGGACGGGACAGGGGGCTGGCGAGCAGTACTTC. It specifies CASSPRTGQGAGEQYF. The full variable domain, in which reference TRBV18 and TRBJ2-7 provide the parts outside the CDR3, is NAGVMQNPRHLVRRRGQEARLRCSPMKGHSHVYWYRQLPEEGLKFMVYLQKENIIDESGMPKERFSAEFPKEGPSILRIQQVVRGDSAAYFCASSPRTGQGAGEQYFGPGTRLTVT.

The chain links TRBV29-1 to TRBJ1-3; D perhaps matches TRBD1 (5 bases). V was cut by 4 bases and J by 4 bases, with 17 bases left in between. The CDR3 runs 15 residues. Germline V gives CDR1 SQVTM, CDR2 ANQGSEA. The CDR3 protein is CSVVSREVYGNTIYF. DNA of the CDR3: TGCAGCGTTGTATCCAGGGAGGTATACGGAAACACCATATATTTT.

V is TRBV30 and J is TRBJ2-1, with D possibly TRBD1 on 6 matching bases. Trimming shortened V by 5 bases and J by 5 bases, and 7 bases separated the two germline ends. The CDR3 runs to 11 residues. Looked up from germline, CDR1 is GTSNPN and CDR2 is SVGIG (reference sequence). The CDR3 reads CAWDRNNEQFF. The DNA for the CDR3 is TGTGCCTGGGACAGGAACAATGAGCAGTTCTTC.

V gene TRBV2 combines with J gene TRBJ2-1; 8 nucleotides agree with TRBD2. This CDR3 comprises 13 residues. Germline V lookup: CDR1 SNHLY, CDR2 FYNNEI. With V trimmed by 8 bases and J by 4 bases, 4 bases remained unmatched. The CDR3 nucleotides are TGTGCCAGCGGAGGACTAGCATACAATGAGCAGTTCTTC. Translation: CASGGLAYNEQFF.

The DNA for the CDR3 is TGTGCCAGCAGTTATACTTTCGGGACAGGGCGCACTGAAGCTTTCTTT. The encoded protein is CASSYTFGTGRTEAFF. The gene calls are TRBV6-6 and TRBJ1-1, with 9 bases fitting TRBD1. Trimming removed 3 bases from V and 4 bases from J; junction bases left unmatched: 9. The germline V gene encodes CDR1 MNHNY and CDR2 SVGAGI (reference sequence). The CDR3 is 16 amino acids.

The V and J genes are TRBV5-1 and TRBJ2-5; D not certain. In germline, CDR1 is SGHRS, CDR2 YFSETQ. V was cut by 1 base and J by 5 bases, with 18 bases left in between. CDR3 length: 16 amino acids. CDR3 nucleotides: TGCGCCAGCAGCTTGCGGCCGGACCGGGCCGGGGAGACCCAGTACTTC. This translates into CASSLRPDRAGETQYF.

CDR3 nucleotide sequence: TGTGCCAGCAGTTACGGAGGGAAAAATCAGCCCCAGCATTTT. Amino acids: CASSYGGKNQPQHF. The chain recombines TRBV6-5 with TRBJ1-5; no clear D. CDR3 size: 14 residues. Deletions cut 2 bases from V and 4 bases from J, with 9 bases between. Per the germline V gene, CDR1 is MNHEY and CDR2 is SVGAGI.

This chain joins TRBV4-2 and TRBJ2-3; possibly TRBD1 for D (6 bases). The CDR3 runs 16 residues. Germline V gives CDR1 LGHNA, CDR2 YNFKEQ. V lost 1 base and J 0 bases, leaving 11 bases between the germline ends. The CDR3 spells CASSQARTASTDTQYF. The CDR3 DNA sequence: TGTGCCAGCAGCCAAGCTCGGACAGCCAGCACAGATACGCAGTATTTT.